One T cell receptor beta chain is described in this entry. The data belong to a study of blood T cell repertoires in COVID-19. Assay: immunoSEQ multiplex PCR; the TCRdb copy retains only in-frame clones and omits some. The table includes under 95,000 clones, 80% to 90% detected once. The receptor comes from a human donor with acute or convalescent COVID-19. The donor label of this sample is uncertain. Sequenced input: peripheral blood.

Here the CDR3 reads CATSRGHNYGYTF. The CDR3 DNA reads TGTGCCACCAGCAGAGGTCATAACTATGGCTACACCTTC. The chain combines TRBV15 with TRBJ1-2; D not resolved. The CDR3 sequence is 13 residues long. The V and J ends lost 1 base and 1 base respectively, with 4 bases between them. Germline loops: CDR1 LNHNV, CDR2 YYDKDF (reference sequence).